This TCR beta chain was obtained from a study of T cell repertoires in cytomegalovirus infection. Overall study results and limits: HLA-C-restricted CMV clonotypes gave the most frequent clonotype in two of eight donors.

Each CDR3 protein is one row after TCRdb ran MiXCR on the reads. The data show fewer than 650,000 distinct CDR3 sequences, around two fifths seen once. The count of this clonotype is one. Its antigen is not known. Source: cultured PBMCs, taken from culture after CMV antigen stimulation. This sequence was found in a human donor in good health (CMV status not recorded). Some clones in this sample may be carry-over from other donors' samples.

DNA of the CDR3: TGCAGTGCTACACAAGGAACCCCTGGAGACAATGAGCAGTTCTTC. It codes for CSATQGTPGDNEQFF. This sequence joins TRBV20-1 and TRBJ2-1; D call uncertain. V was shortened by 4 bases and J by 5 bases, with 18 bases between the two germline ends. The CDR3 consists of 15 residues. Germline CDR1 reads DFQATT; CDR2 reads SNEGSKA (reference sequence).